The 4 T cell receptor beta chains listed next were all sequenced from one sample in a study of blood T cell repertoires in COVID-19. Assay used: immunoSEQ multiplex PCR; TCRdb lists only in-frame clones, some missing. The repertoire holds roughly 200,000 clones, with approximately 78% as singletons. The sequenced sample consisted of peripheral blood. These receptors all come from a woman of 80 years or more with active or convalescent COVID-19.

This chain connects TRBV7-3 to TRBJ1-1; 9 bases are a match to TRBD1. CDR3 length: 16 residues. V gave up 5 bases and J gave up 4 bases; unmatched junction bases: 11. Germline assignment: CDR1 SGHTA and CDR2 FQGTGA. CDR3 region: CASSTGQGLLGTEAFF. The CDR3 bases are TGTGCCAGCAGCACGGGACAGGGCCTACTAGGCACTGAAGCTTTCTTT.

CDR3 in DNA: TGTGCCAGCAGCGCCTGGACTAGCGGGGAGGATACGCAGTATTTT. Its protein product is CASSAWTSGEDTQYF. The rearrangement joins TRBV9 to TRBJ2-3; 12 nucleotides align to TRBD2. The V gene's germline CDR1 is SGDLS and CDR2 YYNGEE. Trimming at V came to 3 bases and at J to 6 bases, leaving 5 bases not matched to a gene. The CDR3 contains 15 residues.

V is TRBV5-6 and J is TRBJ2-3; TRBD1 agrees at 11 bases. After removal of 4 bases from V and 15 bases from J, the junction contained 7 bases not matched to a gene. CDR1 and CDR2 (germline): SGHDT, YYEEEE. This CDR3 region has 12 residues. The CDR3 coding sequence is TGTGCCAGCAGCCAAGGACAGGGGGCGGACTATTTT. Residues: CASSQGQGADYF.

The genes are TRBV4-3 and TRBJ2-5; TRBD2 might be the D (6 bases). The CDR3 totals 13 residues. Germline CDR1 LGHNA, CDR2 YSLEER. The V end was cut by 1 base, the J end by 5 bases, with 8 bases between. The CDR3 nucleotides are TGCGCCAGCAGCCAAGGGAGGGAGGAGACCCAGTACTTC. This encodes CASSQGREETQYF.